This T cell receptor (beta chain) was sequenced in a study of Graves' ophthalmopathy and Graves' hyperthyroidism. Across the study: Investigators collected peripheral blood at initial diagnosis, before any treatment was given.

With 5 bases clipped from V and 6 bases from J, the junction kept 4 bases outside the gene matches. The CDR3 covers 14 residues. The V gene's germline CDR1 is MNHNS and CDR2 SASEGT. Out of about 10 ml of fresh peripheral blood, PBMCs were obtained. Many counts were recorded for this clonotype. Its antigen is still unknown. Study-wide findings and caveats: Classification of ophthalmopathy versus stable hyperthyroidism by a 13-signature model yielded about 90% sensitivity and around 77% specificity.

The TCR beta CDR3 regions underwent amplification from RNA transcripts. HTBI primers served in a first-round RT-PCR, which a second-round multiplex PCR followed. TCRdb reprocessed the multiplex PCR reads via MiXCR and lists one record per CDR3 protein. The sample holds over 500,000 distinct CDR3 sequences, 22% seen once. What was sequenced was peripheral blood. This clonotype was sampled from a woman aged 18-29 years with stable Graves' hyperthyroidism. Some clones in this sample may be carry-over from other donors' samples. The J gene is TRBJ2-3, the V gene TRBV6-1; 11 bases map to TRBD2. The CDR3 here is CASSLAGGGDTQYF. Here the CDR3 DNA reads TGTGCCAGCAGTCTAGCGGGAGGAGGTGATACGCAGTATTTT.